The TCR beta chain under discussion was sequenced for a study of tumor-infiltrating lymphocytes in primary liver carcinoma. Starting material for RNA and DNA co-extraction consisted of roughly 18-34 mg of unsorted bulk tissue. From about 530 ng total RNA, TCR beta cDNA was generated with a primer in the constant region. Generation of the TCR beta libraries relied on three nested multiplex PCR rounds using slightly modified ARM-PCR. Use of TRBV1-TRBV30 forward primers with a C-beta reverse primer characterized the first two PCR rounds, which lasted about 10 cycles each. One entry per CDR3 protein, called by TCRdb with MiXCR from the multiplex PCR reads. The sample holds about 99,000 distinct CDR3 sequences, roughly 69% seen once. This clonotype came up once. Its ends do not fully match the called genes, so a read error is possible. CDR1 is SGHAT and CDR2 is FQNNGV in the germline V gene. There are 13 residues in the CDR3.

The sample was liver tumor tissue from sampling region 5. Indicated subset: tumor region T5, tumor centre. The rearrangement links TRBV11-2 to TRBJ2-3; perhaps TRBD2 as D (6 bases). The sequence was obtained from a woman aged 55-70 years with primary liver carcinoma and hepatitis B virus infection. The CDR3 is CTSSLDRGDTQFF. In DNA, the CDR3 is TGTACTAGCAGCTTAGATCGAGGAGATACGCAGTTTTTT. The variable domain in full, completed from reference TRBV11-2 and TRBJ2-3, reads EAGVAQSPRYKIIEKRQSVAFWCNPISGHATLYWYQQILGQGPKLLIQFQNNGVVDDSQLPKDRFSAERLKGVDSTLKIQPAKLEDSAVYLCTSSLDRGDTQFFGPGTRLTVL.